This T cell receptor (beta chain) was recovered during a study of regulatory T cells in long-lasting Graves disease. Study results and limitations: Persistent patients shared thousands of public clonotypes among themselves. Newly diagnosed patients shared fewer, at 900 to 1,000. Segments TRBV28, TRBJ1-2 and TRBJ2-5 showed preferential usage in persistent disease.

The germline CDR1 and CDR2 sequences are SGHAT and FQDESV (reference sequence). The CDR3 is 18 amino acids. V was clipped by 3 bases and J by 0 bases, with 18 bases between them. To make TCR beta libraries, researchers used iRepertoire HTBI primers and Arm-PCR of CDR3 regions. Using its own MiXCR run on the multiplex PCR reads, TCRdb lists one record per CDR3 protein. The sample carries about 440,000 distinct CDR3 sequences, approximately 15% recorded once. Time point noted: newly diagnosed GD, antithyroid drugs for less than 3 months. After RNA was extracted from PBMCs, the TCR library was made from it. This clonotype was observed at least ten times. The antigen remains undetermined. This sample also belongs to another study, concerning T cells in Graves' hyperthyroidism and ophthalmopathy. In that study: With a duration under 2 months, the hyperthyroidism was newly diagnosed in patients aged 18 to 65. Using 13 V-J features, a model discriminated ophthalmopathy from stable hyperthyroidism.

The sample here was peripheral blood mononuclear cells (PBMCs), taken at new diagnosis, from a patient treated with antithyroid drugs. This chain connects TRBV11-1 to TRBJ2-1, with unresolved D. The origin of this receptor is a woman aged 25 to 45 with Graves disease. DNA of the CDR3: TGTGCCAGCAGCTTCGGGCAGGACCATAAGGGCTCCTACAATGAGCAGTTCTTC. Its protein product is CASSFGQDHKGSYNEQFF.